These 9 T cell receptor beta chains came from one sample sequenced in a study of CD8 T cells in Susac syndrome. RNA totalling roughly 0.45 to 1 ug underwent reverse transcription with random hexamers. TCRdb passed the immunoSEQ multiplex PCR reads through MiXCR, listing each CDR3 protein once. Here the sample spans 70,000 or so distinct CDR3 sequences, just under 95% being singletons. The sequencing sample was made of CD8+ T cells from PBMCs. The receptors come from a human donor with multiple sclerosis.

The CDR3: CASSTDPKSSYNEQFF. CDR3 coding DNA: TGTGCCAGCAGCACCGACCCCAAAAGCTCCTACAATGAGCAGTTCTTC. The chain is built from TRBV21-1 and TRBJ2-1. TRBV21-1 is described as a pseudogene. This CDR3 is 16 amino acids long.

The chain uses TRBV29-1 and TRBJ1-2, with 9 bases fitting TRBD1. This CDR3 has 13 residues. Germline V gives CDR1 SQVTM, CDR2 ANQGSEA. Unmatched junction bases numbered 5, after V lost 2 bases and J lost 7 bases. The DNA for the CDR3 is TGCAGCGTTGAACCGACAGGGGGTGGTGGCTACACCTTC. This gives the protein CSVEPTGGGGYTF.

V and J are TRBV7-9 and TRBJ2-1, with TRBD2 identical over 8 bases. V dropped 4 bases and J dropped 10; count of bases not matched to a gene: 9. Germline loops: CDR1 SEHNR, CDR2 FQNEAQ (reference sequence). The CDR3 is made up of 14 amino acids. As DNA, the CDR3 is TGTGCCAGCAGCTCTCCGGGGACTAGACAGGAGCAGTTCTTC. It translates to CASSSPGTRQEQFF.

The chain uses TRBV7-9 and TRBJ1-2; maybe TRBD1 (5 bases). The CDR3 runs to 14 residues. V shed 6 bases and J shed 1 base, with 12 bases lying between them. Germline values: CDR1 SEHNR, CDR2 FQNEAQ (reference sequence). CDR3 residues: CASSPPDSNYGYTF. CDR3 coding DNA: TGTGCCAGCAGTCCACCCGACAGTAACTATGGCTACACCTTC.

The gene calls are TRBV29-1 and TRBJ2-1; D unclear. The CDR3 runs 12 residues. V lost 7 bases and J 9 bases, leaving 16 bases between the germline ends. Germline V CDR1 and CDR2: SQVTM, ANQGSEA. CDR3: CSALGLQPEQFF. The CDR3 DNA reads TGCAGCGCCCTCGGTCTCCAGCCTGAGCAGTTCTTC.

The V call is TRBV9, the J call TRBJ1-1; D not resolved. Trimming pared 1 base from V and 1 base from J, leaving 5 bases between. The CDR3 length is 13 residues. Germline V lookup: CDR1 SGDLS, CDR2 YYNGEE. CDR3 in amino acids: CASSVSGNTEAFF. The CDR3 bases are TGTGCCAGCAGCGTATCCGGGAACACTGAAGCTTTCTTT.

This clonotype has a handful of counts. V is TRBV6-2 or TRBV6-3 and J is TRBJ2-3; 9 nucleotides agree with TRBD2. The CDR3 covers 16 residues. Germline CDR1 reads MNHEY; CDR2 reads SVGEGT. J lost 3 bases, V lost 8 bases, and 12 bases had no gene match. For the CDR3, the DNA is TGTGCCAGCGGCAACCCCAGCGGGGGGCTTACAGATACGCAGTATTTT. Its protein is CASGNPSGGLTDTQYF.

The V gene is TRBV7-8, the J gene TRBJ1-2; 7 positions match TRBD1. Per the germline V gene, CDR1 is SGHVS and CDR2 is FQNEAQ. The trim removed 3 bases at V and 6 bases at J, leaving 4 bases unmatched. The CDR3 covers 13 residues. CDR3 DNA sequence: TGTGCCAGCAGCTTTAGCAGGGGGGATGGCTACACCTTC. Its protein is CASSFSRGDGYTF.

The chain uses TRBV25-1 and TRBJ2-3; D is possibly TRBD2 (7 bases). Germline CDR1 and CDR2: MGHDK and SYGVNS. This CDR3 contains 15 residues. The V end lost 3 bases, the J end lost 4 bases, and 14 bases lay between the germline ends. DNA of the CDR3: TGTGCCAGCAGTGAGGGCCGGGGGGCGGCAGATACGCAGTATTTT. Translated: CASSEGRGAADTQYF.